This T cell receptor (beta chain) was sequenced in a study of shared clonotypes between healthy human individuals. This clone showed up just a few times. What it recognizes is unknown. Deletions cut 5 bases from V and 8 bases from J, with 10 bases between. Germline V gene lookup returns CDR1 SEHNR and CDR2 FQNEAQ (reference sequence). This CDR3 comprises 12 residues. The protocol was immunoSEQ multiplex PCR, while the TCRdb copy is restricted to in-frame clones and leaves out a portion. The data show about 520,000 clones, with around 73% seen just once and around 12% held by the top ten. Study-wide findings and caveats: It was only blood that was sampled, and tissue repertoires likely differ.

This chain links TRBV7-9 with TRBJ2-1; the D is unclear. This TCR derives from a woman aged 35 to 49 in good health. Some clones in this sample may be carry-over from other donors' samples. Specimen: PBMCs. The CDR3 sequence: CASSPKSYEQFF. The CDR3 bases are TGTGCCAGCAGCCCAAAGAGCTATGAGCAGTTCTTC.